At least ten counts were recorded for the clone carrying this T cell receptor beta chain. Its target is unknown. The source of the sample is a study of T cells after yellow fever vaccination. CDR3 size: 17 residues. Per the germline V gene, CDR1 is LNHNV and CDR2 is YYDKDF (reference sequence). V lost 0 bases and J lost 7, with 21 bases in between. Generation of TCR cDNA used 5'RACE template switching (which added a universal primer site and UMIs). TCRdb recomputed calls from the 5' RACE reads with MiXCR, one row per CDR3 protein. Among almost 30,000 distinct CDR3 sequences, 5% were seen once, and the ten largest hold 35% to 45%. Points from the study as a whole: A weaker but faster secondary response was observed, peaking on day 5 versus 15. Subsequent to the booster, the majority of primary-vaccination clones reappeared (around 95% CD4, 88% CD8).

This specimen consisted of CD8+ T cells sorted from PBMCs, obtained 10 days after the yellow fever booster vaccination. The clonotype comes from a young man who received the YFV17D yellow fever vaccine. The chain is built from TRBV15 and TRBJ1-2; D unclear. CDR3 DNA: TGTGCCACCAGCAGAGAACAATCAGGCCCAAGTATTTTTGGCTACACCTTC. Translating it yields CATSREQSGPSIFGYTF.